Listed here are 5 T cell receptor beta chains from one sample, sequenced in a study of T cell responses to AZD1222 COVID-19 vaccine. Produced via immunoSEQ multiplex PCR; TCRdb's table is partial and in-frame only. The sample lists around 92,000 clones, roughly 88% occurring once. The sample was peripheral blood, taken on day 0 of AZD1222 vaccination. Receptor source: an adult in good health.

CDR3 coding DNA: TGTGCCAGCATCAGGACAGGGATTAACACCGGGGAGCTGTTTTTT. The encoded protein is CASIRTGINTGELFF. The genes are TRBV6-5 and TRBJ2-2, with TRBD1 matching over 8 bases. Unmatched junction bases numbered 6, after V lost 7 bases and J lost 2 bases. The CDR3 sequence is 15 residues long. The germline V gene has CDR1 MNHEY and CDR2 SVGAGI.

For the CDR3, the DNA is TGTGCCAGCTCACCACCCTACGGGTCTGACGAGCAGTACTTC. This gives the protein CASSPPYGSDEQYF. The rearrangement uses TRBV18 and TRBJ2-7; D gene ambiguous. Trimming cost V 0 bases and J 5 bases, with 11 bases left between them. Germline assignment: CDR1 KGHSH and CDR2 LQKENI. The CDR3 has 14 amino acids.

The chain combines TRBV6-2 or TRBV6-3 with TRBJ1-5; D uncertain. This CDR3 region has 16 residues. Germline assignment: CDR1 MNHEY and CDR2 SVGEGT. V was pared by 2 bases and J by 1 base, with 12 bases between. The CDR3 sequence is CASSYDVGGSNQPQHF. The CDR3 bases are TGTGCCAGCAGTTACGATGTGGGAGGGAGCAATCAGCCCCAGCATTTT.

The rearrangement uses TRBV5-1 and TRBJ2-1; 13 nucleotides line up with TRBD2. Germline V gene lookup returns CDR1 SGHRS and CDR2 YFSETQ. V shed 5 bases, J shed 2 bases, and the junction held 7 bases outside the gene matches. This CDR3 comprises 17 residues. CDR3 nucleotide sequence: TGCGCCAGCAGTTCCCTTGGGACTAGCGGGGCCTACAATGAGCAGTTCTTC. Encoded protein: CASSSLGTSGAYNEQFF.

The CDR3 bases are TGCGCCAGCAGCCAAGCAGACAGAGCCGTTTACGAGCAGTACTTC. This sequence encodes CASSQADRAVYEQYF. The chain joins TRBV4-3 to TRBJ2-7, with D perhaps matching TRBD1 (5 bases). Trimming took off 1 base at V and 4 bases at J, with 14 bases between the two ends. CDR1 is LGHNA and CDR2 is YSLEER in the germline V gene. The CDR3 sequence is 15 residues long.